One sample yielded the 21 T cell receptor beta chains listed below, sequenced in a study of vaccination effects on CD4 cells after COVID-19. Antigen-specific CD4+ T cells were expanded (with viral peptide pools) by the ViraFEST assay ahead of sequencing. Having been cultured for roughly 11 days, the cells underwent CD4+ T cell isolation. Two doses of BNT162b2 or mRNA-1273 vaccine were administered to participants. What these receptors recognize is not known. Sequenced by immunoSEQ multiplex PCR; TCRdb stores in-frame clones only, minus some. The table shows tens of thousands of clones, with around 73% occurring only once. The sequenced sample was CD4+ T cells from PBMCs cultured with HCoV-229E spike peptides, obtained after COVID-19 vaccination. These receptor sequences come from a human donor who received a COVID-19 vaccine.

This chain joins TRBV7-2 and TRBJ2-1; TRBD2 aligns across 11 bases. Germline trimming cut 0 bases from V and 2 bases from J; bases unmatched to any gene: 0. CDR1 is SGHTA, CDR2 FQGNSA, per germline. CDR3 size: 16 residues. This chain's CDR3 is CASSLASGGAYNEQFF. The CDR3 coding sequence is TGTGCCAGCAGCTTAGCTAGCGGGGGGGCCTACAATGAGCAGTTCTTC.

The chain is built from TRBV3-1 (or the pseudogene TRBV3-2) and TRBJ1-2; D is possibly TRBD1 (6 bases). Germline V lookup: CDR1 LGHDT, CDR2 YNNKEL (reference sequence). The CDR3 runs 14 residues. Between the trimmed V and J ends, which lost 9 bases and 7 bases, there was a span of 21 bases. The CDR3 protein is CASLHSGAGGGYTF. CDR3 nucleotides: TGTGCCAGTCTCCACTCAGGGGCCGGAGGTGGCTACACCTTC.

The V call is TRBV5-6, the J call TRBJ2-7; TRBD1 is a possible D gene (6 bases). CDR3 size: 13 residues. V lost 4 bases to trimming and J lost 3 bases, with 11 bases between them. The germline V gene encodes CDR1 SGHDT and CDR2 YYEEEE. CDR3 sequence (DNA): TGTGCCAGCAGCCGACTGGACAGCTACGAGCAGTACGTC. This codes for CASSRLDSYEQYV.

The chain couples TRBV5-6 to TRBJ1-2; 8 positions agree with TRBD1. The CDR3 is made up of 16 amino acids. J was trimmed by 8 bases and V by 4 bases; bases with no gene match: 16. The germline CDR1 and CDR2 sequences are SGHDT and YYEEEE. The CDR3, as DNA: TGTGCCAGCAGCCGAACATTAGGACAGGGAGGAGGAGGCTACACCTTC. It codes for CASSRTLGQGGGGYTF.

The V call is TRBV7-3, the J call TRBJ2-5; TRBD1 aligns across 10 bases. The CDR3 runs to 15 residues. The germline CDR1 and CDR2 sequences are SGHTA and FQGTGA. The V gene end was trimmed by 2 bases and the J gene end by 4 bases; junction bases not matched to a gene: 4. The CDR3 sequence: CASSLQGQGIETQYF. The CDR3 coding sequence is TGTGCCAGCAGCTTACAGGGACAGGGGATAGAGACCCAGTACTTC.

The rearrangement uses TRBV5-1 and TRBJ1-4, with a possible D match to TRBD1 (5 bases). The CDR3 is made up of 15 amino acids. Germline V lookup: CDR1 SGHRS, CDR2 YFSETQ. V lost 0 bases to trimming and J lost 5 bases, with 11 bases between them. CDR3 DNA: TGCGCCAGCAGCTTGGATTTTACAGGAAATGAAAAACTGTTTTTT. Its protein product is CASSLDFTGNEKLFF.

The gene calls are TRBV19 and TRBJ1-2; 8 bases line up with TRBD1. The trim removed 8 bases at V and 4 bases at J, leaving 6 bases unmatched. The CDR3 contains 13 residues. Germline V gene data show CDR1 as LNHDA and CDR2 as SQIVND (reference sequence). The CDR3 spells CASRTGKGYGYTF. The CDR3 DNA sequence: TGTGCCAGTCGGACAGGGAAGGGCTATGGCTACACCTTC.

The chain recombines TRBV28 with TRBJ1-1, with TRBD1 as a possible D gene (5 bases). CDR3 length: 10 amino acids. Germline-derived CDR1 and CDR2 are MDHEN and SYDVKM. V was clipped by 5 bases and J by 11 bases, with 9 bases between them. The CDR3 DNA follows: TGTGCCAGCAGTGGAGAGGGGGCTTTCTTT. Its protein is CASSGEGAFF.

This chain joins TRBV5-1 and TRBJ2-2; 9 nucleotides agree with TRBD2. J was trimmed by 3 bases and V by 3 bases; bases with no gene match: 3. Germline V lookup: CDR1 SGHRS, CDR2 YFSETQ. The CDR3 spans 15 residues. The CDR3, as DNA: TGCGCCAGCAGCTCGGGACTAGCCGACACCGGGGAGCTGTTTTTT. Protein product: CASSSGLADTGELFF.

This clone was recorded only once. The chain carries TRBV29-1 and TRBJ2-2, with D possibly matching TRBD1 (6 bases). The V end was cut by 6 bases, the J end by 0 bases, with 11 bases between. In germline, CDR1 is SQVTM, CDR2 ANQGSEA. The CDR3 is 14 amino acids. CDR3 DNA sequence: TGCAGCGTCAGACAGGATTCGAACACCGGGGAGCTGTTTTTT. Translated, it gives CSVRQDSNTGELFF.

The chain joins TRBV19 to TRBJ1-1; maybe TRBD1 (5 bases). CDR1 is LNHDA and CDR2 is SQIVND in the germline V gene (reference sequence). This CDR3 spans 16 amino acids. V gave up 3 bases and J gave up 2 bases, with 16 bases separating them. In DNA form, the CDR3 reads TGTGCCAGTAGTATGAAACCGGGACGTGGAAACACTGAAGCTTTCTTT. Amino acids: CASSMKPGRGNTEAFF.

The genes are TRBV4-3 and TRBJ2-3; no clear D. The CDR3 consists of 13 residues. Germline CDR1 is LGHNA and CDR2 is YSLEER. V was shortened by 0 bases and J by 4 bases, with 5 bases between the two germline ends. CDR3 nucleotides: TGCGCCAGCAGCCAAGAAATCCCAGATACGCAGTATTTT. Residues: CASSQEIPDTQYF.

The rearrangement uses TRBV9 and TRBJ1-4, with 11 bases aligning to TRBD1. The CDR3 consists of 15 residues. Per the germline V gene, CDR1 is SGDLS and CDR2 is YYNGEE. The V and J ends lost 6 bases and 7 bases, in that order; junction bases with no gene match: 8. The CDR3 nucleotides are TGTGCCAGCATACTTGCTGGGACAGGGGGTGAAAAACTGTTTTTT. The encoded protein is CASILAGTGGEKLFF.

The chain combines TRBV30 with TRBJ2-3; 9 nucleotides align to TRBD2. The CDR3 loop spans 15 amino acids. Germline values: CDR1 GTSNPN, CDR2 SVGIG (reference sequence). Trimming removed 2 bases from V and 2 bases from J; junction bases left unmatched: 5. CDR3 region: CAWSSASGATDTQYF. The CDR3 DNA reads TGTGCCTGGAGTTCGGCTAGCGGGGCCACAGATACGCAGTATTTT.

The CDR3 bases are TGTGCCAGCAGATTGGTCGGGTCTAACACCGGGGAGCTGTTTTTT. This sequence encodes CASRLVGSNTGELFF. The chain joins TRBV7-2 to TRBJ2-2, with no clear D. Between the trimmed V and J ends, which lost 6 bases and 2 bases, there was a span of 13 bases. The CDR3 extends over 15 amino acids. Germline CDR1 reads SGHTA; CDR2 reads FQGNSA.

This clone was detected only once. Other DNA sequences in the sample encode the same CDR3. The chain joins TRBV24-1 to TRBJ1-1; 9 bases are shared with TRBD1. The CDR3 has 15 amino acids. The trim removed 4 bases at V and 2 bases at J, leaving 4 bases unmatched. Germline V lookup: CDR1 KGHDR, CDR2 SFDVKD. CDR3 loop: CATSDPGQGNTEAFF. In DNA form, the CDR3 reads TGTGCCACCAGTGACCCGGGACAGGGAAACACTGAAGCTTTCTTT.

The chain employs TRBV12-3 or TRBV12-4 and TRBJ1-2; TRBD1 aligns across 9 bases. The CDR3 runs to 13 residues. After removal of 6 bases from V and 6 bases from J, the junction contained 5 bases not matched to a gene. DNA for the CDR3: TGTGCCAGCAGGGGACAGGGAGCAGATGGCTACACCTTC. Residues: CASRGQGADGYTF.

The rearrangement links TRBV5-1 to TRBJ1-2; D uncertain. Germline V lookup: CDR1 SGHRS, CDR2 YFSETQ. This CDR3 spans 17 amino acids. V dropped 1 base and J dropped 2 bases, with 18 bases sitting between them. CDR3 coding DNA: TGCGCCAGCAGCTTGCTAGGGATGGGAACCTTGAACTATGGCTACACCTTC. This encodes CASSLLGMGTLNYGYTF.

The genes are TRBV28 and TRBJ2-1; TRBD2 matches 13 bases. The CDR3 runs 19 residues. Losses at the gene ends were 5 bases for V and 5 bases for J; bases not matched to a gene: 15. Germline-derived CDR1 and CDR2 are MDHEN and SYDVKM. This CDR3 reads CASSIGLLLAGGRDNEQFF. The CDR3 bases are TGTGCCAGCAGTATTGGATTACTACTAGCGGGGGGGCGAGACAATGAGCAGTTCTTC.

The V gene is TRBV5-1, the J gene TRBJ1-1; 8 nucleotides line up with TRBD1. This CDR3 region has 15 residues. Germline-derived CDR1 and CDR2 are SGHRS and YFSETQ. Unmatched junction bases numbered 6, after V lost 4 bases and J lost 1 base. The CDR3 loop reads CASSAGQGQNTEAFF. In nucleotides, the CDR3 is TGCGCCAGCAGCGCTGGACAGGGCCAGAACACTGAAGCTTTCTTT. Combining the CDR3 with reference TRBV5-1 and TRBJ1-1 gives the whole variable domain KAGVTQTPRYLIKTRGQQVTLSCSPISGHRSVSWYQQTPGQGLQFLFEYFSETQRNKGNFPGRFSGRQFSNSRSEMNVSTLELGDSALYLCASSAGQGQNTEAFFGQGTRLTVV.

V gene TRBV5-6 combines with J gene TRBJ1-2; the D is unclear. V was shortened by 1 base and J by 0 bases, with 7 bases between the two germline ends. Germline values: CDR1 SGHDT, CDR2 YYEEEE. The CDR3 is 14 amino acids. The CDR3 loop reads CASSLWRSNYGYTF. The CDR3 region has the DNA TGTGCCAGCAGCTTGTGGAGGTCTAACTATGGCTACACCTTC.